This TCR beta chain was observed in a study of CD8 T cells in Susac syndrome. Sequencing of TCR beta was performed on blood CD8+ T cells and on blood CD4+ T cells. Definite or probable Susac syndrome was diagnosed using recently defined diagnostic criteria. Note on this clonotype: Its target is not known.

Random hexamers were used to reverse transcribe an amount of roughly 0.45 to 1 ug RNA. TCR beta CDR3 was amplified by immunoSEQ covering 54 Vbeta and 13 Jbeta. One entry per CDR3 protein results from TCRdb running MiXCR on the immunoSEQ multiplex PCR reads. The sample has fewer than 200,000 distinct CDR3 sequences; over 75% are singletons. V lost 11 bases and J lost 9; bases outside the gene matches: 10. The CDR3 has 12 residues. Study-level findings and limits: The CD4+ T cell repertoires that were profiled in Susac syndrome showed no clonal expansion.

The V call is TRBV12-3 or TRBV12-4, the J call TRBJ2-1; TRBD2 agrees at 7 bases. The sequenced sample consisted of CD4+ T cells from PBMCs. This clonotype was sampled from a human donor with Susac syndrome. The CDR3, as DNA: TGTGCCTGCCGGGGGGATGAGACTGAGCAGTTCTTC. As protein: CACRGDETEQFF.